Each of the 16 T cell receptor beta chains below was sequenced from the same sample in a study of PD-1 and CTLA-4 blockade in melanoma (dated by TCRdb to the early 2020s). The receptor library was made with the immunoSEQ multiplex PCR assay. The source is immuneACCESS, and TCRdb retained only in-frame sequences with V and J called. Part of the clones is not carried over; for the studies checked, unresolved V genes explain less than half of this, and the remainder is unexplained. Here the sample has 6,000 to 8,500 clones; about four fifths occur a single time. Jointly, the top ten make up about 39% of the sample. Here the sequenced sample was CD8+ T cells from peripheral blood, taken before anti-PD-1 treatment. These receptors all stem from a human donor with melanoma.

V gene TRBV27 combines with J gene TRBJ2-1, with 8 bases identical to TRBD2. Trimming took 1 base from V and 10 from J; bases not matched to a gene: 9. Germline values: CDR1 MNHEY, CDR2 SMNVEV (reference sequence). The CDR3 length is 15 residues. CDR3 amino acids: CASSLLQLAVREQFF. The CDR3 DNA is TGTGCCAGCAGTTTATTGCAACTAGCGGTTCGAGAGCAGTTCTTC.

The V and J genes are TRBV4-1 and TRBJ1-2; weak D call: TRBD1 (5 bases). This CDR3 is built from 13 residues. V gave up 4 bases and J gave up 8 bases, with 14 bases separating them. In germline, CDR1 is MGHRA, CDR2 YSYEKL. The CDR3 DNA reads TGCGCCAGCAGCCCGGGGCAGGGTCTCGGCTACACCTTC. Amino acids: CASSPGQGLGYTF.

The chain carries TRBV11-3 and TRBJ2-5, with a weak D call TRBD1 (6 bases). Germline CDR1 and CDR2: SGHNT and YENEEA. With 2 bases removed from V and 5 bases from J, the gap between germline ends came to 9 bases. The CDR3 is 13 residues long. CDR3 DNA sequence: TGTGCCAGCAGCTTAACTAGGGGGGAGACCCAGTACTTC. Amino acid sequence: CASSLTRGETQYF.

V gene TRBV3-1 (or the pseudogene TRBV3-2) combines with J gene TRBJ2-2; possibly TRBD1 for D (5 bases). Trimming removed 1 base from V and 0 bases from J, with 9 bases in between. Germline-derived CDR1 and CDR2 are LGHDT and YNNKEL (reference sequence). The CDR3 loop spans 16 amino acids. The CDR3 is CASSQVATANTGELFF. CDR3 nucleotides: TGTGCCAGCAGCCAAGTCGCGACAGCGAACACCGGGGAGCTGTTTTTT.

V usage is TRBV9 and J usage is TRBJ2-3; D is perhaps TRBD1 (5 bases). The germline V and J ends were trimmed by 0 bases and 0 bases, with 11 bases remaining between them. Germline values: CDR1 SGDLS, CDR2 YYNGEE. The CDR3 totals 16 residues. This CDR3 reads CASSVETGLSTDTQYF. CDR3 coding DNA: TGTGCCAGCAGCGTAGAAACAGGCCTTAGCACAGATACGCAGTATTTT.

The chain combines TRBV5-1 with TRBJ2-7; TRBD1 aligns across 7 bases. CDR3 size: 12 residues. Trimming cost V 4 bases and J 3 bases; bases outside gene matches: 1. Germline V gene data show CDR1 as SGHRS and CDR2 as YFSETQ. The CDR3 reads CASSHRGYEQYF. Written as DNA, the CDR3 is TGCGCCAGCAGCCACAGGGGCTACGAGCAGTACTTC. The whole variable domain, remainder taken from reference TRBV5-1 and TRBJ2-7, is KAGVTQTPRYLIKTRGQQVTLSCSPISGHRSVSWYQQTPGQGLQFLFEYFSETQRNKGNFPGRFSGRQFSNSRSEMNVSTLELGDSALYLCASSHRGYEQYFGPGTRLTVT.

V gene TRBV4-1 combines with J gene TRBJ2-7; D remains unclear. The V end was cut by 2 bases, the J end by 3 bases, with 14 bases between. The length of the CDR3 is 15 residues. In germline, CDR1 is MGHRA, CDR2 YSYEKL. CDR3 protein: CASSQTTETGYEQYF. The CDR3 nucleotides are TGCGCCAGCAGCCAAACCACAGAGACCGGCTACGAGCAGTACTTC.

This clone qualifies as medium-sized. The rearrangement links TRBV6-5 to TRBJ1-1, with D perhaps TRBD1 (6 bases). Germline CDR1 MNHEY, CDR2 SVGAGI. Trimming cost V 5 bases and J 4 bases, with 11 bases left between them. The CDR3 is 13 amino acids. CDR3 coding DNA: TGTGCCAGCAGTCGAACAGGGTTCACTGAAGCTTTCTTT. This sequence encodes CASSRTGFTEAFF.

The CDR3 reads CAVLGSAWLFTNTGELFF. In DNA, the CDR3 is TGTGCCGTACTCGGGAGCGCGTGGCTGTTTACGAACACCGGGGAGCTGTTTTTT. This chain uses TRBV10-3 with TRBJ2-2; possibly TRBD2 for D (6 bases). The CDR3 runs to 18 residues. Per the germline V gene, CDR1 is ENHRY and CDR2 is SYGVKD. V lost 11 bases and J lost 0, with 25 bases in between.

The chain combines TRBV6-5 with TRBJ2-5; 7 bases fit TRBD1. The length of the CDR3 is 13 residues. V dropped 7 bases and J dropped 3; count of bases not matched to a gene: 5. Germline loops: CDR1 MNHEY, CDR2 SVGAGI. Here the CDR3 DNA reads TGTGCCAGCACCCCCGGGACAGAAGAGACCCAGTACTTC. The encoded protein is CASTPGTEETQYF.

This clone was counted a few times. The rearrangement links TRBV7-8 to TRBJ2-7, with D possibly matching TRBD2 (5 bases). CDR3 length: 14 amino acids. Trimming pared 1 base from V and 6 bases from J, leaving 13 bases between. Germline lookup yields CDR1 SGHVS and CDR2 FQNEAQ. The CDR3 spells CASSLGREFREQYF. CDR3 DNA sequence: TGTGCCAGCAGCTTAGGAAGGGAGTTTCGCGAGCAGTACTTC.

Relative to its sample, this clone is large (0.1 to 1%). The rearrangement joins TRBV11-3 to TRBJ2-7; maybe TRBD2 (6 bases). The CDR3 sequence is 17 residues long. Germline CDR1 is SGHNT and CDR2 is YENEEA. Trimming removed 1 base at V and 4 bases at J, with 20 bases between. The CDR3: CASSLAYVPTGVYEQYF. As DNA, the CDR3 is TGTGCCAGCAGCTTAGCTTACGTCCCCACGGGGGTTTACGAGCAGTACTTC.

The gene calls are TRBV6-6 and TRBJ1-1; no reliable D call. Germline CDR1 MNHNY, CDR2 SVGAGI (reference sequence). V was cut by 0 bases and J by 1 base, with 0 bases left in between. The CDR3 runs to 12 residues. The CDR3: CASSYSNTEAFF. CDR3 coding DNA: TGTGCCAGCAGTTACTCGAACACTGAAGCTTTCTTT.

The chain joins TRBV7-8 to TRBJ2-1; 9 bases match TRBD2. Germline CDR1 and CDR2: SGHVS and FQNEAQ. This CDR3 is 17 amino acids long. Unmatched junction bases numbered 11, after V lost 0 bases and J lost 8 bases. CDR3 sequence (DNA): TGTGCCAGCAGCTTAGCCCCGGGGCGGGAGGGCACGGATGAGCAGTTCTTC. Protein sequence: CASSLAPGREGTDEQFF.

The V and J genes are TRBV12-3 or TRBV12-4 and TRBJ2-2; D remains unclear. The CDR3 is 11 residues long. Trimming stripped 3 bases from V and 11 bases from J, with 7 bases between. CDR3 in DNA: TGTGCCAGCAGTTTGCTCGGTGAGCTGTTTTTT. Translating it yields CASSLLGELFF.

The J gene is TRBJ1-2, the V gene TRBV30; maybe TRBD1 (5 bases). V lost 0 bases to trimming and J lost 8 bases, with 7 bases between them. Germline V CDR1 and CDR2: GTSNPN, SVGIG (reference sequence). CDR3 length: 11 residues. The CDR3 DNA reads as TGTGCCTGGAGTGTGGGGGAAGGCTACACCTTC. Translated: CAWSVGEGYTF.